At least ten counts were recorded for the clone carrying this T cell receptor (beta chain). Its antigen remains unknown. This sample is part of a study of beta chain features in type 1 diabetes. Findings and limits, study-wide: It was among patients, rather than healthy donors, that naive, central memory and Treg TCRB repertoires appeared more similar. High-TCR-expressing cells could be over-represented by cDNA sequencing.

Expressed TCRB transcripts were sequenced after all isolated RNA was converted to cDNA. TCRdb's table, derived via immunoSEQ multiplex PCR, lists solely in-frame clones and lacks some. The sample holds 150,000 to 190,000 clones; around 10% are singletons and the top ten take 2% to 2.5%. A heparinised blood draw that averaged around 0.12 L was obtained once from each donor. Germline V gene lookup returns CDR1 SGHDT and CDR2 YYEEEE. Deletions cut 5 bases from V and 0 bases from J, with 6 bases between. The CDR3 totals 12 residues. The J gene is TRBJ2-7, the V gene TRBV5-6; D gene ambiguous. The sample comprised central memory CD4+ T cells from blood. This clonotype was sampled from a man aged 18 to 29 in good health. The CDR3 protein is CASSKPSYEQYF. The CDR3 bases are TGTGCCAGCAGTAAACCCTCCTACGAGCAGTACTTC.